Sequencing of this TCR beta chain was carried out in a study of T cell responses to AZD1222 COVID-19 vaccine listed by TCRdb under 2021. About the study as a whole: AZD1222 recipients with second doses at about 4 weeks or about 12 weeks were pooled, because spike-specific TCR depth and breadth did not differ between schedules. TCR sequencing covered 233 trial participants: 200 to 210 given two doses of AZD1222 and approximately 25 given two doses of MenACWY control vaccine. Trial participants were enrolled into age subgroups of 18-55, 56-69 and 70-plus years, which contained roughly 140, 27 and 60 TCR-sequenced participants, respectively. Paper-wide results and their limitations: Because no day 14 peak-response samples were available, repertoires were characterized only after the peak T cell response. Conclusions about previously exposed vaccinees are limited because only six or seven AZD1222 recipients were SARS-CoV-2 seropositive at baseline. Vaccine-associated CD4 TCRs spanned the whole spike protein, with dominant responses in regions 160-218 and 743-854. The 56-69-year group was small, and its depth increase did not reach significance, likely because of low power. A significant rise in spike-specific TCR breadth and depth was observed after two AZD1222 doses relative to day 0 and relative to MenACWY recipients. Epitopes outside the regions mutated in the B.1.351 and B.1.1.7 variants were reportedly recognized by nearly half of the unique spike-specific TCRs. Participants were mostly white British, with more females than males. The authors suggested clonal diversity may have been underestimated.

With respect to this clone: This clone's antigen is unknown. Per-base quality was not reported, and no clone a single base away is much larger than it.

This sample's time point label indicates: baseline before first vaccination. Samples from vaccinated people were obtained from the UK trials COV001 and COV002, which included a single-blind randomized controlled phase 2/3 trial of AZD1222 (ChAdOx1 nCoV-19) in healthy adults. For TCRbeta chain sequencing, PBMC samples from trial participants were taken at day 0 and at day 28 after the second dose. Trimming removed 4 bases from V and 0 bases from J, leaving 11 bases between the germline ends. Taken from the germline V gene (reference sequence), the CDR1 and CDR2 loops are MNHEY and SMNVEV. The CDR3 goes from the cysteine to the phenylalanine over 15 residues. Just the 45-base CDR3 DNA is kept, in frame starting at base 1. The CDR3 regions of human TCRbeta chains were subjected to immunosequencing. Concerning the study's data processing: TCRs in the repertoires were compared against a reference library of SARS-CoV-2-specific TCRs that had been generated with the MIRA antigen-specificity platform. Breadth was defined as the fraction of unique TCRs that were SARS-CoV-2-associated, and depth was defined as the fraction of total T cells that were SARS-CoV-2-associated. Using the MIRA data, every spike-specific TCR was mapped to the spike region that the TCR reacted to and assigned to either a CD4 or a CD8 class. Log10-transformed breadth and depth values were compared by one-way ANOVA with Sidak's multiple comparisons tests. The source is immuneACCESS, and TCRdb retained only in-frame sequences with V and J called. Part of the clones is not carried over; for the studies checked, unresolved V genes explain less than half of this, and the remainder is unexplained. V and J calls and clone size are as listed in that table; D and trimming were resolved from the DNA. Present in this sample are 100,000 to 150,000 clones, under 90% of which were seen just once. The top ten clonotypes cover around 22% of the sample.

Sequences were derived from peripheral blood, sampled on day 0 of AZD1222 vaccination. The sequence was obtained from an adult in good health. The chain was built from TRBV27 and TRBJ2-3, with TRBD2 tentatively as D gene (5 bases match). The CDR3 region: CASSWRPASTDTQYF. The DNA is as follows: TGTGCCAGCAGTTGGAGGCCAGCTAGCACAGATACGCAGTATTTT.